This passage covers 9 T cell receptor beta chains from one sample sequenced in a study of blood T cells in healthy people across ages. A second PCR of about 6 to 12 cycles used a sample-barcoded 5' primer and a J-beta primer mix. TCRdb called the 5' RACE reads again in MiXCR, with one record for every CDR3 protein. The table shows 850,000 to 950,000 distinct CDR3 sequences, with less than 35% occurring only once. Source material: blood. These receptors were collected from a woman of 80 years or more in good health.

The chain has TRBV6-2 or TRBV6-3 and TRBJ2-5, with no clear D. The end of the DNA fits TRBJ2-7 better, so the J call may be wrong. The germline V gene encodes CDR1 MNHEY and CDR2 SVGEGT. CDR3 length: 12 amino acids. The CDR3 loop is CASSYRRYEQYF. The CDR3 DNA is TGTGCCAGCAGTTACCGACGCTACGAGCAGTACTTC.

This clonotype was picked up many times. A junction end diverges from the germline sequence, so it may reflect a read error. The rearrangement uses TRBV5-1 and TRBJ2-6; 7 nucleotides match TRBD2. The CDR3 covers 16 residues. Germline-derived CDR1 and CDR2 are SGHRS and YFSETQ. This CDR3 is CASSLDGRAGANVLTF. The CDR3, as DNA: TGTGCCAGCAGCTTAGATGGGAGGGCTGGGGCCAACGTCCTGACTTTC.

This chain connects TRBV19 to TRBJ2-5; the D gene is possibly TRBD2 (6 bases). Germline CDR1 is LNHDA and CDR2 is SQIVND (reference sequence). The CDR3 loop spans 13 amino acids. The germline V and J ends were trimmed by 2 bases and 6 bases, with 10 bases remaining between them. The CDR3 loop is CASSILAGQTQYF. The CDR3 bases are TGTGCCAGTAGTATATTGGCGGGGCAGACCCAGTACTTC.

The chain recombines TRBV12-3 or TRBV12-4 with TRBJ2-2, with a tentative D call TRBD2 (7 bases). The CDR3 runs to 15 residues. The V end lost 8 bases, the J end lost 6 bases, and 19 bases lay between the germline ends. CDR3 region: CASGSGGINSGELFF. The CDR3 DNA reads TGTGCCAGCGGTTCGGGGGGCATTAACTCCGGGGAGCTGTTTTTT.

The table lists this clonotype with many counts. The chain uses TRBV4-3 and TRBJ1-2; TRBD1 might be the D (5 bases). The CDR3 loop spans 13 amino acids. The germline V gene has CDR1 LGHNA and CDR2 YSLEER. V was cut by 4 bases and J by 3 bases, with 9 bases left in between. As DNA, the CDR3 is TGCGCCAGCAGCCGGACCAGGGACTATGGCTACACCTTC. Its translation: CASSRTRDYGYTF.

With regard to this clonotype: A junction end diverges from the germline sequence, so it may reflect a read error. The chain links TRBV27 to TRBJ1-6, with D uncertain. Germline V lookup: CDR1 MNHEY, CDR2 SMNVEV (reference sequence). This CDR3 contains 14 residues. The CDR3 nucleotides are TGTGCCAGCAGTTTAACGGGATTGCTCGGGCCCCCCCACTTT. Its protein is CASSLTGLLGPPHF.

The CDR3 region is CASSSDGWTEAFF. For the CDR3, the DNA is TGTGCCAGCAGCTCGGACGGATGGACTGAAGCTTTCTTT. This rearrangement joins TRBV7-9 to TRBJ1-1; D call uncertain. The V gene lost 4 bases and the J gene lost 5 bases, with 11 bases spanning the gap. This CDR3 contains 13 residues. Germline CDR1 SEHNR, CDR2 FQNEAQ (reference sequence).

This clonotype was observed a handful of times. This chain links TRBV27 with TRBJ1-6; D unresolved. The germline V gene encodes CDR1 MNHEY and CDR2 SMNVEV (reference sequence). The CDR3 covers 13 residues. Trimming shortened V by 7 bases and J by 5 bases, and 9 bases separated the two germline ends. CDR3 sequence (DNA): TGTGCCAGCAAGGCGGCAAATAATTCACCCCTCCACTTT. It specifies CASKAANNSPLHF.

This clonotype was seen many times. This chain connects TRBV4-1 to TRBJ2-1; D possibly corresponds to TRBD2 (7 bases). Per the germline V gene, CDR1 is MGHRA and CDR2 is YSYEKL. This CDR3 region has 18 residues. Between the trimmed V and J ends, which lost 0 bases and 4 bases, there was a span of 19 bases. The CDR3 coding sequence is TGCGCCAGCAGCCAAGAGCCTCGAGGGGGGGCCGCATACAATGAGCAGTTCTTC. This encodes CASSQEPRGGAAYNEQFF.